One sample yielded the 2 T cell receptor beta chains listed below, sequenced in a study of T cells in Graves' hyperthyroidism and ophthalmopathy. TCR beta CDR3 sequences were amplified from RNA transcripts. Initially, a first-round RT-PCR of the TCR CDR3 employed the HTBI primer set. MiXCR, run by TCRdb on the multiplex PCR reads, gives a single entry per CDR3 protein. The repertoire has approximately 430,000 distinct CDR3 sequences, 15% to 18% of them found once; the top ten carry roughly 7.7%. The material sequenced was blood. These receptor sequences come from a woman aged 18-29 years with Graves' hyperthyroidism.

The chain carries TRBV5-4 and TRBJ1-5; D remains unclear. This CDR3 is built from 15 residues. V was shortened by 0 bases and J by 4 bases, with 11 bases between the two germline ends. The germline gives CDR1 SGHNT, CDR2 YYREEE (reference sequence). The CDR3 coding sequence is TGTGCCAGCAGCTTGGGAGGGAGGCGGAATCAGCCCCAGCATTTT. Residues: CASSLGGRRNQPQHF. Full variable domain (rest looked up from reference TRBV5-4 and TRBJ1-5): ETGVTQSPTHLIKTRGQQVTLRCSSQSGHNTVSWYQQALGQGPQFIFQYYREEENGRGNFPPRFSGLQFPNYSSELNVNALELDDSALYLCASSLGGRRNQPQHFGDGTRLSIL.

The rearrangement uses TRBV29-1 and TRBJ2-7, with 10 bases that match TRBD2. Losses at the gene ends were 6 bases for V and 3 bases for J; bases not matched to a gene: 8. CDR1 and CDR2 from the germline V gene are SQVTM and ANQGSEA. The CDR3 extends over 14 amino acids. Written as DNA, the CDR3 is TGCAGCGTCCTAATAGCGGGAGGCTTCTACGAGCAGTACTTC. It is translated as CSVLIAGGFYEQYF.